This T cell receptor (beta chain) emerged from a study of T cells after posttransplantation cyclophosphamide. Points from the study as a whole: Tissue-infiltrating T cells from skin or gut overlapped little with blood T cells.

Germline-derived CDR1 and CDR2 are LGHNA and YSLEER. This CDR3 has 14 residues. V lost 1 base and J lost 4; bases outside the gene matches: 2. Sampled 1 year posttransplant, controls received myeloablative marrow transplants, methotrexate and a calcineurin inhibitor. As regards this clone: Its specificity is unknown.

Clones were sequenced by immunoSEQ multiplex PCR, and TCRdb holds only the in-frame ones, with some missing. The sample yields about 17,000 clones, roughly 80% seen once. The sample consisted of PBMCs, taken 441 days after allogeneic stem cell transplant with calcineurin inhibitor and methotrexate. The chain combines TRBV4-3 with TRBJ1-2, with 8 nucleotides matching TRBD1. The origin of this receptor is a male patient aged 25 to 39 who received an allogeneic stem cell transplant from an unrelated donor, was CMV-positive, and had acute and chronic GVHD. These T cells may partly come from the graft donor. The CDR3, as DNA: TGCGCCAGCAGCCAAGGTCAGGGGGCCTATGGCTACACCTTC. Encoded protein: CASSQGQGAYGYTF.